A single sample gave rise to the 30 T cell receptor beta chains below, sequenced in a study of CD8 T cells in Susac syndrome. With random hexamers, reverse transcription was performed on about 0.45 to 1 ug of RNA. Using its own MiXCR run on the immunoSEQ multiplex PCR reads, TCRdb lists one record per CDR3 protein. The table records some 140,000 distinct CDR3 sequences, 75% to 90% of them present only once. The sample was CD8+ T cells from PBMCs. The receptors shown here come from a human donor with multiple sclerosis.

V and J are TRBV2 and TRBJ1-5, with D hard to call. The CDR3 sequence is 15 residues long. The germline CDR1 and CDR2 sequences are SNHLY and FYNNEI. V lost 1 base and J lost 11, with 18 bases in between. CDR3 DNA: TGTGCCAGCAGTGAAGTCCCGGGGTGGGAATTAGCCCAGCATTTT. This codes for CASSEVPGWELAQHF.

The chain joins TRBV11-2 to TRBJ1-1; D is possibly TRBD1 (5 bases). Germline assignment: CDR1 SGHAT and CDR2 FQNNGV. V dropped 3 bases and J dropped 4 bases, with 18 bases sitting between them. The CDR3 is 16 residues long. CDR3 DNA sequence: TGTGCCAGCAGCTTTTTTGCGAGGGACGGACGCACTGAAGCTTTCTTT. Protein product: CASSFFARDGRTEAFF.

This clonotype has only a few counts. This chain joins TRBV6-2 or TRBV6-3 and TRBJ1-5; no clear D gene. Trimming took 5 bases from V and 7 from J, leaving 9 bases between them. CDR3 length equals 12 residues. Germline V gene sequence: CDR1 MNHEY, CDR2 SVGEGT. CDR3 region: CASSKSGQPQHF. CDR3 sequence (DNA): TGTGCCAGCAGTAAATCGGGGCAGCCCCAGCATTTT.

The V and J genes are TRBV19 and TRBJ2-1, with TRBD2 matching over 9 bases. Trimming cost V 5 bases and J 3 bases; bases outside gene matches: 5. The germline V gene has CDR1 LNHDA and CDR2 SQIVND (reference sequence). The CDR3 spans 15 residues. CDR3 sequence: CASSATSGYYNEQFF. CDR3 DNA: TGTGCCAGTAGTGCCACTAGCGGGTACTACAATGAGCAGTTCTTC.

This clonotype has a single count. The V gene is TRBV27, the J gene TRBJ2-7; 7 positions agree with TRBD1. The CDR3 runs to 16 residues. Germline CDR1 reads MNHEY; CDR2 reads SMNVEV (reference sequence). J gave up 2 bases and V 4 bases, and 11 bases lay outside the gene matches. DNA for the CDR3: TGTGCCAGCAGTTCCAGACTTGGACAGGAAGCCTACGAGCAGTACTTC. Translating gives CASSSRLGQEAYEQYF.

The chain joins TRBV27 to TRBJ1-5; D unresolved. The V gene lost 3 bases and the J gene lost 7 bases, with 10 bases spanning the gap. The CDR3 runs to 13 residues. CDR1 and CDR2 (germline): MNHEY, SMNVEV (reference sequence). For the CDR3, the DNA is TGTGCCAGCAGTTTCCAGGTGGGCCAGCCCCAGCATTTT. Protein: CASSFQVGQPQHF.

This chain uses TRBV5-6 with TRBJ2-7; D is uncertain. The CDR3 has 12 residues. Trimming shortened V by 1 base and J by 4 bases, and 6 bases separated the two germline ends. Germline V gives CDR1 SGHDT, CDR2 YYEEEE. CDR3 DNA sequence: TGTGCCAGCAGCTTGAATGCATACGAGCAGTACTTC. Translation: CASSLNAYEQYF.

V is TRBV4-1 and J is TRBJ1-4; weak D call: TRBD1 (5 bases). V lost 2 bases and J 8 bases, leaving 9 bases between the germline ends. CDR3 length: 13 amino acids. CDR1 and CDR2 (germline): MGHRA, YSYEKL. CDR3 loop: CASSQLGVEKLFF. Here the CDR3 DNA reads TGCGCCAGCAGCCAATTAGGGGTCGAAAAACTGTTTTTT.

The chain employs TRBV12-3 or TRBV12-4 and TRBJ1-4; 7 bases match TRBD1. The CDR3 loop spans 14 amino acids. V dropped 6 bases and J dropped 4; count of bases not matched to a gene: 5. CDR3 sequence: CASSLQGINEKLFF. The CDR3 bases are TGTGCCAGCAGCTTACAGGGGATTAATGAAAAACTGTTTTTT.

The chain carries TRBV7-2 and TRBJ2-3, with 8 bases aligning to TRBD2. The CDR3 contains 16 residues. Germline V gene data show CDR1 as SGHTA and CDR2 as FQGNSA. The V gene end was trimmed by 5 bases and the J gene end by 5 bases; junction bases not matched to a gene: 12. CDR3 nucleotide sequence: TGTGCCAGCAGCCCAGAGGACAGTCGGGGGGGAGATACGCAGTATTTT. It translates to CASSPEDSRGGDTQYF. Full variable domain (outside the CDR3, taken from reference TRBV7-2 and TRBJ2-3): GAGVSQSPSNKVTEKGKDVELRCDPISGHTALYWYRQSLGQGLEFLIYFQGNSAPDKSGLPSDRFSAERTGGSVSTLTIQRTQQEDSAVYLCASSPEDSRGGDTQYFGPGTRLTVL.

The genes are TRBV19 and TRBJ2-2; D gene ambiguous. The germline V gene has CDR1 LNHDA and CDR2 SQIVND (reference sequence). The CDR3 totals 13 residues. With 5 bases removed from V and 3 bases from J, the gap between germline ends came to 7 bases. DNA of the CDR3: TGTGCCAGTAGTCCTTTTGACACCGGGGAGCTGTTTTTT. This sequence encodes CASSPFDTGELFF.

CDR3 DNA: TGTGCCATCAGTCCCGGGACAGGGGTCACCGGGGAGCTGTTTTTT. As protein: CAISPGTGVTGELFF. This chain links TRBV10-3 with TRBJ2-2, with 10 bases aligning to TRBD1. The CDR3 spans 15 residues. The germline V gene has CDR1 ENHRY and CDR2 SYGVKD. J lost 4 bases, V lost 5 bases, and 4 bases had no gene match.

This clonotype came up once. The chain recombines TRBV28 with TRBJ1-4; D gene unclear. V was trimmed by 2 bases and J by 0 bases, leaving 7 bases between them. The CDR3 is 15 amino acids. Germline CDR1 reads MDHEN; CDR2 reads SYDVKM. The CDR3 region has the DNA TGTGCCAGCAGTTTAACACAGCCAACTAATGAAAAACTGTTTTTT. Translation: CASSLTQPTNEKLFF.

This rearrangement joins TRBV9 to TRBJ2-1; 7 bases line up with TRBD2. This CDR3 is 16 amino acids long. The ends lost 0 bases at V and 6 bases at J; junction bases unmatched: 9. Germline CDR1 SGDLS, CDR2 YYNGEE. The CDR3 DNA reads as TGTGCCAGCAGCGTAGCTACTGGGGGGGATGTCAATGAGCAGTTCTTC. This sequence encodes CASSVATGGDVNEQFF.

V is TRBV29-1 and J is TRBJ1-1; unclear D gene. The CDR3 totals 13 residues. V dropped 2 bases and J dropped 2 bases, with 9 bases sitting between them. Germline V CDR1 and CDR2: SQVTM, ANQGSEA. This CDR3 is CSVERTGNTEAFF. Written as DNA, the CDR3 is TGCAGCGTTGAAAGGACTGGTAACACTGAAGCTTTCTTT.

The chain couples TRBV7-9 to TRBJ2-3, with 11 bases lining up with TRBD2. CDR1 and CDR2 (germline): SEHNR, FQNEAQ (reference sequence). This CDR3 region has 17 residues. Trimming at V came to 5 bases and at J to 5 bases, leaving 12 bases not matched to a gene. CDR3 bases: TGTGCCAGCAGCCCGCCCCTACTAGCGGGAGAACGAGATACGCAGTATTTT. Amino acid sequence: CASSPPLLAGERDTQYF.

This clonotype has only a few counts. V and J are TRBV28 and TRBJ1-1; the D is unclear. V was trimmed by 8 bases and J by 5 bases, leaving 15 bases between them. Germline CDR1 is MDHEN and CDR2 is SYDVKM. This CDR3 has 13 amino acids. This CDR3 reads CASRGIGVTEAFF. Written as DNA, the CDR3 is TGTGCCAGCCGAGGGATCGGGGTTACTGAAGCTTTCTTT. Full variable domain (missing parts from reference TRBV28 and TRBJ1-1): DVKVTQSSRYLVKRTGEKVFLECVQDMDHENMFWYRQDPGLGLRLIYFSYDVKMKEKGDIPEGYSVSREKKERFSLILESASTNQTSMYLCASRGIGVTEAFFGQGTRLTVV.

The J gene is TRBJ2-2, the V gene TRBV29-1; D remains unclear. CDR3 length: 14 amino acids. V shed 0 bases and J shed 7 bases, with 12 bases lying between them. Germline V lookup: CDR1 SQVTM, CDR2 ANQGSEA. The DNA of the CDR3 is TGCAGCGTTGAAGAGGGCTCCTTCGACGGGGAGCTGTTTTTT. Translation: CSVEEGSFDGELFF.

The chain employs TRBV2 and TRBJ2-1; D gene uncertain. This CDR3 is 16 amino acids long. Trimming took off 6 bases at V and 10 bases at J, with 25 bases between the two ends. Germline CDR1 SNHLY, CDR2 FYNNEI. CDR3 DNA: TGTGCCAGCAGCCCTGTGGGGTTTGGGCCCCCCGGGGAGCAGTTCTTC. Its protein is CASSPVGFGPPGEQFF. Supplemented by reference TRBV2 and TRBJ2-1, the full variable domain reads EPEVTQTPSHQVTQMGQEVILRCVPISNHLYFYWYRQILGQKVEFLVSFYNNEISEKSEIFDDQFSVERPDGSNFTLKIRSTKLEDSAMYFCASSPVGFGPPGEQFFGPGTRLTVL.

The gene calls are TRBV28 and TRBJ1-5, with 8 bases lining up with TRBD1. This CDR3 comprises 15 residues. The V gene end was trimmed by 6 bases and the J gene end by 7 bases; junction bases not matched to a gene: 11. Germline V lookup: CDR1 MDHEN, CDR2 SYDVKM. This CDR3 is CASSSDREGQQPQHF. CDR3 DNA: TGTGCCAGCAGCTCGGACAGGGAAGGCCAACAGCCCCAGCATTTT.

This sequence joins TRBV6-1 and TRBJ2-7; TRBD2 aligns across 11 bases. The CDR3 has 17 residues. Germline values: CDR1 MNHNS, CDR2 SASEGT. V lost 5 bases and J lost 0; bases outside the gene matches: 9. Here the CDR3 reads CASSQLAGGLSSYEQYF. CDR3 sequence (DNA): TGTGCCAGCAGTCAGCTAGCGGGGGGCCTCAGCTCCTACGAGCAGTACTTC.

V and J are TRBV7-3 and TRBJ1-1; no reliable D call. Germline CDR1 is SGHTA and CDR2 is FQGTGA. Trimming removed 5 bases at V and 4 bases at J, with 11 bases between. There are 13 residues in the CDR3. The CDR3 loop reads CASSPSRSTEAFF. The CDR3 coding sequence is TGTGCCAGCAGCCCGTCCAGAAGCACTGAAGCTTTCTTT.

Regarding this clonotype: Compared with germline, one end of the junction differs, possibly owing to a read error. The chain recombines TRBV6-1 with TRBJ1-1; D is perhaps TRBD1 (5 bases). The CDR3 contains 15 residues. CDR1 and CDR2 (germline): MNHNS, SASEGT. The CDR3 spells CASTEGHIGHTEAFF. Written as DNA, the CDR3 is TGTGCCAGCACCGAGGGGCACATCGGGCACACTGAAGCCTTCTTT.

J is TRBJ1-1 and V is TRBV2; D call uncertain. CDR1 and CDR2 from the germline V gene are SNHLY and FYNNEI. Trimming shortened V by 3 bases and J by 4 bases, and 9 bases separated the two germline ends. This CDR3 spans 13 amino acids. CDR3 region: CASSEVEGTEAFF. In nucleotides, the CDR3 is TGTGCCAGCAGTGAGGTCGAGGGCACTGAAGCTTTCTTT.

This sequence joins TRBV27 and TRBJ2-3, with 10 nucleotides matching TRBD2. Unmatched junction bases numbered 7, after V lost 3 bases and J lost 4 bases. The CDR3 contains 16 residues. Germline V gene sequence: CDR1 MNHEY, CDR2 SMNVEV (reference sequence). CDR3: CASSLGLAGVSDTQYF. The CDR3 DNA sequence: TGTGCCAGCAGTTTGGGCCTAGCGGGAGTTTCAGATACGCAGTATTTT.

The chain recombines TRBV7-9 with TRBJ1-2; D gene unclear. V was pared by 6 bases and J by 5 bases, with 22 bases between. Looked up from germline, CDR1 is SEHNR and CDR2 is FQNEAQ (reference sequence). The CDR3 totals 16 residues. The CDR3: CASSQYTDSVQYGYTF. Here the CDR3 DNA reads TGTGCCAGCAGTCAATACACCGACTCAGTTCAATATGGCTACACCTTC.

This chain connects TRBV6-1 to TRBJ1-2; D gene ambiguous. The CDR3 has 14 amino acids. Deletions cut 4 bases from V and 3 bases from J, with 12 bases between. The germline CDR1 and CDR2 sequences are MNHNS and SASEGT. CDR3 nucleotides: TGTGCCAGCAGTGTGTATCGTCTGCACTATGGCTACACCTTC. It translates to CASSVYRLHYGYTF.

This chain joins TRBV6-5 and TRBJ2-5; TRBD2 matches 15 bases. The CDR3 length is 20 residues. CDR1 and CDR2 (germline): MNHEY, SVGAGI. Losses at the gene ends were 2 bases for V and 4 bases for J; bases not matched to a gene: 14. CDR3 loop: CASSYQGLAGGSLAGETQYF. The CDR3 DNA is TGTGCCAGCAGTTACCAGGGACTAGCGGGGGGTAGTCTAGCGGGAGAGACCCAGTACTTC.

This chain links TRBV14 with TRBJ1-2, with TRBD1 identical over 9 bases. The CDR3 is 16 amino acids. CDR1 SGHDN and CDR2 FVKESK come from the germline V gene. The trim removed 1 base at V and 6 bases at J, leaving 9 bases unmatched. CDR3 in DNA: TGTGCCAGCAGCCAAGCCGGAGGGACAGGGTTTGATGGCTACACCTTC. This sequence encodes CASSQAGGTGFDGYTF.

The rearrangement joins TRBV4-1 to TRBJ1-3; maybe TRBD1 (6 bases). V lost 3 bases and J lost 7, with 25 bases in between. Looked up from germline, CDR1 is MGHRA and CDR2 is YSYEKL. The length of the CDR3 is 18 residues. The CDR3, as DNA: TGCGCCAGCAGCCAGATCAACAGGGACGCCGGCCGTCTGAACACCATATATTTT. Its protein product is CASSQINRDAGRLNTIYF.